This TCR beta chain was sequenced in a study of Ad26.COV2.S vaccination and SARS-CoV-2 variants (dated by TCRdb to the early 2020s). With regard to the full study: Vaccine-arm donors came from COV1001, a multicentre, randomized, double-blind, placebo-controlled phase I-IIa trial of Ad26.COV2.S in healthy adults. Dosing of Ad26.COV2.S was intramuscular, at either 5x10^10 or 1x10^11 viral particles, delivered as one shot or as two shots spaced 56 days apart. Trial participants were randomized into five groups of five: low-dose or high-dose Ad26.COV2.S given once or twice, or placebo on both occasions. The TCR-sequenced set comprised around 30 samples: around 20 Ad26.COV2.S vaccine recipients, 5 placebo recipients and 8 SARS-CoV-2 convalescent individuals. Sequencing of the TCRbeta repertoire served to evaluate the specificity and breadth of SARS-CoV-2-reactive T cell receptors following Ad26.COV2.S vaccination. Investigators did not know the trial group allocation while performing experiments and assessing outcomes. Overall study results and their limits: The study lacked the statistical power to compare responses across vaccine doses or regimens. Comparable non-spike TCR breadth was observed between vaccine and placebo recipients, consistent with only spike being contained in the vaccine. After vaccination, substantial breadth of spike-specific CD8+ and CD4+ T cell responses was reported. It was noted by the authors that total T cell responses may have been underestimated by the TCR breadth and depth analyses. Spike-specific TCR breadth was higher in Ad26.COV2.S recipients than in placebo recipients (P = 0.0014).

Sample treatment or condition, as interpreted from the label and publication: around 19 received Ad26.COV2.S at low or high dose, single or two shots; roughly five received placebo; per-sample allocation not given. Repertoires of vaccine and placebo recipients were sequenced from samples taken on day 63 after the first injection. Between 29 July and 7 August 2020, Cohort 1b enrolled about two dozen adults aged 18-55 years at one site in Boston, USA. As a vaccine, Ad26.COV2.S was a replication-incompetent adenovirus type 26 vector that expressed a prefusion-stabilized SARS-CoV-2 spike protein derived from the original Wuhan strain. With regard to this clone: Its target antigen remains unknown. Base qualities are not provided; no much larger clone lies one nucleotide away.

TCRbeta CDR3 regions were sequenced with the immunoSEQ Assay. After extraction, genomic DNA underwent amplification by bias-controlled multiplex PCR, followed by high-throughput sequencing. As for how the authors treated the data: To quantify the absolute abundance of every unique TCRbeta CDR3 region, sequences were collapsed and filtered. Usable DNA was measured by amplifying reference genes present in all nucleated cells, and TCRbeta template counts were normalized to that usable DNA to estimate T cell fraction. Repertoire TCRs were annotated as SARS-CoV-2-specific when V gene, CDR3 amino acid sequence and J gene were exactly matched to a known reactive TCR set. MIRA supplied the reference SARS-CoV-2 TCR set, which was filtered for enrichment in COVID-19-positive ImmuneCODE repertoires so that public or cross-reactive TCRs were removed. Based on the MIRA antigens, annotated TCRs were further analysed at the level of specific ORF or position within ORF. Breadth was defined as annotated unique rearrangements over total unique productive rearrangements; depth was the summed frequency of those rearrangements. Group comparisons of TCR breadth used two-sided Wilcoxon rank-sum tests. TCRdb's version of the immuneACCESS table is confined to in-frame rearrangements and falls short of the full clone set. An unresolved V gene accounts for under half of the shortfall where checked; the remainder is of unknown origin. The D gene and trimming were derived from the DNA, and the V and J assignments and clone size from that table. Across this sample there are 250,000 or so clones, with roughly 87% seen only once. 2.9% of the sample lies in the top ten.

From cysteine to phenylalanine, the CDR3 is 14 amino acids long. Just the 42-base CDR3 DNA is kept, in frame starting at base 1. As encoded in the germline V gene (reference sequence), CDR1 is SEHNR while CDR2 is FQNEAQ. Deletion took 1 base off V and 6 bases off J, with a span of 9 bases between the germline ends. The V and J segments used are TRBV7-9 and TRBJ2-2; confidence is insufficient to name the D gene. Here the sequenced sample was peripheral blood, taken in a trial of Ad26.COV2.S vaccine versus placebo. This clonotype was sampled from a person aged 18 to 65 who received the Ad26.COV2.S COVID-19 vaccine or a placebo. The nucleotides read TGTGCCAGCAGCTTAGTCATGGGCCCCGGGGAGCTGTTTTTT. Translated, this gives CASSLVMGPGELFF.